This entry concerns a single T cell receptor beta chain. This clonotype was recorded at least ten times. Its antigen remains undetermined. Within one base of it there is no much larger clone, and no base qualities were kept. Based on the germline V gene (reference sequence), the CDR1 and CDR2 sequences are SEHNR and FQNEAQ. The V end gives up 4 bases and the J end 6 bases, leaving 2 bases in the junction not matched to a gene. Spanning cysteine to phenylalanine, the CDR3 consists of 13 amino acids. This entry keeps only the CDR3 DNA: 39 bases, framed from base 1. The sample is drawn from a study of T cells after yellow fever vaccination (dated by TCRdb to between 2018 and 2021). Context from the whole study: The SMART-Seq v4 Ultra Low Input RNA kit was used to prepare libraries from fractions with low cell numbers. Two healthy male donors, one aged 18 to 30 and one aged 30 to 40 years, made up the cohort. Blood was collected at multiple timepoints before and after primary and secondary immunization, and bulk PBMC replicates and cell subsets were isolated. To follow T-cell clones before and after primary and booster YFV17D yellow fever vaccination, bulk TCR alpha and beta repertoires were sequenced over time. Points the paper makes about the study in general: Compared with the primary T-cell response, the secondary T-cell response was faster but weaker, reaching its peak on day 5 rather than on day 15. After the booster, most of the clones that had expanded following primary vaccination were detected again (roughly 97% of CD4 and more than 85% of CD8), which suggests that memory was broadly maintained. The study included only a couple of donors, which limits how far the findings can be generalized. A small share of clonotypes occurred in both CD4 and CD8 compartments, likely arising from convergent recombination. Computational filtering was needed because FACS-sorted repertoires could contain abundant contaminating clonotypes from the bulk population.

According to the study, the label for this sample's treatment or condition signals: live attenuated yellow fever vaccine strain. PBMCs were isolated from peripheral blood using a standard Ficoll-Paque protocol. Dynabeads CD4 and CD8 positive selection kits were used to isolate the CD4 and CD8 T-cell fractions. TriZol was used to extract RNA from bulk PBMCs, from CD4 and CD8 fractions, and from dextramer-positive and dextramer-negative fractions. TCR cDNA was synthesized by 5'RACE template switching, which introduced a universal primer site and unique molecular identifiers. Priming for cDNA synthesis came from both the TCR alpha and TCR beta constant segments. Library amplification involved two PCR steps, and the second step added sample barcodes and sequencing adapters. Sequencing of the libraries was done on either Illumina HiSeq 2500 (2x100 bp) or NovaSeq (2x150 bp). In the source study's methods: Reads were demultiplexed and collapsed into UMI consensus sequences with MIGEC, and V(D)J alignment was performed with MiXCR. Vaccine-responding clonotypes were identified with edgeR using replicate PBMC samples, with FDR below 0.01 and a log2 fold change above 5 up to day 15 being required. Each bulk clonotype was labeled CD4 or CD8 based on which sequenced repertoire, CD4 or CD8, contained the clonotype at higher abundance. The raw public data were reprocessed by TCRdb itself: fastp quality trimming at Q25, MiXCR clonotype calling, in-frame beta chains only. Here each entry gathers all rows of one CDR3 protein and keeps the most common genes and DNA. TCRdb's processing, not the authors' own work, is the source of the V and J calls. This sample is represented by about 110,000 distinct CDR3 sequences; around 8.6% of them were singletons. Together, the top ten hold about 25% of the sample.

The chain employs TRBV7-9 and TRBJ1-2; a stretch of 10 junction bases matches TRBD1. The TCR comes from a man aged 30 to 45 who received the YFV17D yellow fever vaccine. Sequencing used CD8+ T cells sorted from PBMCs, obtained 45 days after the yellow fever booster vaccination. In nucleotides, the sequence is TGTGCCAGCAGCTCGACAGGGGGCGATGGCTACACCTTC. This encodes CASSSTGGDGYTF.